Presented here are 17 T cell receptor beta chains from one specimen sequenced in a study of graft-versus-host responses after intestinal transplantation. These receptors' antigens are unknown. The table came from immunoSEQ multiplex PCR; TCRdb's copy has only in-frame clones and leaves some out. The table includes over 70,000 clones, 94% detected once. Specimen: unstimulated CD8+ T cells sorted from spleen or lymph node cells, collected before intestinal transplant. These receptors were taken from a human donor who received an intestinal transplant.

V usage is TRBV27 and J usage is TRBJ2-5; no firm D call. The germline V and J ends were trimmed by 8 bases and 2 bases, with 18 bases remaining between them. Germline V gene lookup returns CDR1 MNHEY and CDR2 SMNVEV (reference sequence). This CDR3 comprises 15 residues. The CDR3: CASGTTHRVQETQYF. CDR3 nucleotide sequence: TGTGCCAGCGGAACGACCCATAGAGTGCAAGAGACCCAGTACTTC.

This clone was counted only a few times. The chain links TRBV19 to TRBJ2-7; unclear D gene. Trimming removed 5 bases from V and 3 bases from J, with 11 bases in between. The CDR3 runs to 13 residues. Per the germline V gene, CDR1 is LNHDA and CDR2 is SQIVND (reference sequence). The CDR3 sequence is CASSAGIGYEQYF. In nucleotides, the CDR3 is TGTGCCAGTAGTGCTGGAATTGGCTACGAGCAGTACTTC.

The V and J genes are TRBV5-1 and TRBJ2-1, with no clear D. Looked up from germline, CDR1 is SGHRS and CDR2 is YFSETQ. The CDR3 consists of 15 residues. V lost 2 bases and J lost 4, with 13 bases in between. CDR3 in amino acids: CASSFEETPYNEQFF. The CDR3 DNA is TGCGCCAGCAGCTTTGAGGAAACACCATACAATGAGCAGTTCTTC.

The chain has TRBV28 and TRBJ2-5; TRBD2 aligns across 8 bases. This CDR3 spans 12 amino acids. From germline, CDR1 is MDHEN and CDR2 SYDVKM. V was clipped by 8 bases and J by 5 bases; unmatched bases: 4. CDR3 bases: TGTGCCAGCGCGGGGGGTTGGGAGACCCAGTACTTC. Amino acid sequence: CASAGGWETQYF.

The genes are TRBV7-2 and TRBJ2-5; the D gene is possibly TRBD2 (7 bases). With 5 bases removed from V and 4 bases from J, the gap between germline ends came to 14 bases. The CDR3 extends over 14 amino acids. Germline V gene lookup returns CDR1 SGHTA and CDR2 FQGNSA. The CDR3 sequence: CASSEGGGGETQYF. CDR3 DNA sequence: TGTGCCAGCAGCGAGGGCGGGGGCGGAGAGACCCAGTACTTC. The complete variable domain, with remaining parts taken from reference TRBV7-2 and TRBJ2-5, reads GAGVSQSPSNKVTEKGKDVELRCDPISGHTALYWYRQSLGQGLEFLIYFQGNSAPDKSGLPSDRFSAERTGGSVSTLTIQRTQQEDSAVYLCASSEGGGGETQYFGPGTRLLVL.

The CDR3 nucleotides read TGTGCCAGCAGTCCCGCTCGGGACAGAAAAAATGAGCAGTTCTTC. It codes for CASSPARDRKNEQFF. V usage is TRBV28 and J usage is TRBJ2-1, with 7 bases matching TRBD1. The CDR3 length is 15 residues. J lost 7 bases, V lost 5 bases, and 11 bases had no gene match. Germline assignment: CDR1 MDHEN and CDR2 SYDVKM.

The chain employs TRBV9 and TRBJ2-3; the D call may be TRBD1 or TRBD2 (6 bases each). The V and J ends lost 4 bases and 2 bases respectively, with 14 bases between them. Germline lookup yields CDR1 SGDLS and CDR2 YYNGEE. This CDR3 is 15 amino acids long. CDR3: CASSSPGAATDTQYF. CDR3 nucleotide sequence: TGTGCCAGCAGCTCCCCGGGGGCGGCCACAGATACGCAGTATTTT. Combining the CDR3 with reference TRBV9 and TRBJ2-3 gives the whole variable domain DSGVTQTPKHLITATGQRVTLRCSPRSGDLSVYWYQQSLDQGLQFLIQYYNGEERAKGNILERFSAQQFPDLHSELNLSSLELGDSALYFCASSSPGAATDTQYFGPGTRLTVL.

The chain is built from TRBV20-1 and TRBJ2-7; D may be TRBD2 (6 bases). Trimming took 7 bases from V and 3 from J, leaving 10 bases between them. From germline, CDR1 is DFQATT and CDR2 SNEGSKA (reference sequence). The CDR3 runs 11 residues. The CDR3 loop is CSVLRDYEQYF. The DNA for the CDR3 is TGCAGTGTCCTGCGGGACTACGAGCAGTACTTC.

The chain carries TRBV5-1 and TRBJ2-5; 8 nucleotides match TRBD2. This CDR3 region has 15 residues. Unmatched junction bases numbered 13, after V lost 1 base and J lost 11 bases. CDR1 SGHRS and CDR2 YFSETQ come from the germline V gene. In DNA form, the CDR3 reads TGCGCCAGCAGCTTGATAACTAGCGGCTCGGGGGAGCAGTACTTC. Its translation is CASSLITSGSGEQYF. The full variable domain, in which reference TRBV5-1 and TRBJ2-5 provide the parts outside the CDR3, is KAGVTQTPRYLIKTRGQQVTLSCSPISGHRSVSWYQQTPGQGLQFLFEYFSETQRNKGNFPGRFSGRQFSNSRSEMNVSTLELGDSALYLCASSLITSGSGEQYFGPGTRLLVL.

Here the CDR3 reads CASSPSDITTNEKLFF. The CDR3 region has the DNA TGTGCCAGCAGTCCATCCGACATTACAACTAATGAAAAACTGTTTTTT. V gene TRBV27 combines with J gene TRBJ1-4, with D hard to call. Between the trimmed V and J ends, which lost 5 bases and 0 bases, there was a span of 13 bases. Per the germline V gene, CDR1 is MNHEY and CDR2 is SMNVEV (reference sequence). This CDR3 spans 16 amino acids.

The CDR3 region has the DNA TGTGCCAGTAGTACCCGGGGGGGGCCCACAGATACGCAGTATTTT. This gives the protein CASSTRGGPTDTQYF. The gene calls are TRBV19 and TRBJ2-3, with 8 bases identical to TRBD2. CDR1 and CDR2 from the germline V gene are LNHDA and SQIVND (reference sequence). Losses at the gene ends were 4 bases for V and 2 bases for J; bases not matched to a gene: 5. The length of the CDR3 is 15 residues.

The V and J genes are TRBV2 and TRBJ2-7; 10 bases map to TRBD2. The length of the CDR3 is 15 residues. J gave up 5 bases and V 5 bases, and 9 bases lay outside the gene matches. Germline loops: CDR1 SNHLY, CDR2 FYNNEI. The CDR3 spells CASSLAGVSSDEQYF. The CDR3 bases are TGTGCCAGCAGTCTAGCGGGGGTATCATCGGACGAGCAGTACTTC.

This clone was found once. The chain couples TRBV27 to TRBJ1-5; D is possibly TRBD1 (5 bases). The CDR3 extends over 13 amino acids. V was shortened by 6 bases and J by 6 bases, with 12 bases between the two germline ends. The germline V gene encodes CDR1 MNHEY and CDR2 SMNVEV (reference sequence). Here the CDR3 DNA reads TGTGCCAGCAGCCAGGGATCCGCTCAGCCCCAGCATTTT. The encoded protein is CASSQGSAQPQHF.

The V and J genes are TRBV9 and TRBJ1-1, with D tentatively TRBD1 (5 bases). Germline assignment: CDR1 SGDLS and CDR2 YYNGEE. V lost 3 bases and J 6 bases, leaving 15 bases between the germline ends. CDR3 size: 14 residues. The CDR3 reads CASSAQTVSSEAFF. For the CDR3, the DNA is TGTGCCAGCAGCGCCCAGACAGTTTCCTCTGAAGCTTTCTTT.

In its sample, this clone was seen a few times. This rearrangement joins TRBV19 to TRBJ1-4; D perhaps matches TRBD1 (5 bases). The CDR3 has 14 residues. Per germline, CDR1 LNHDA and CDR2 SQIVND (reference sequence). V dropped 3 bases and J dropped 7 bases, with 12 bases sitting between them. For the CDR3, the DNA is TGTGCCAGTAGTATCCGGCAGGGTGGTGAAAAACTGTTTTTT. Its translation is CASSIRQGGEKLFF. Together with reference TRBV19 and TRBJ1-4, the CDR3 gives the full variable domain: DGGITQSPKYLFRKEGQNVTLSCEQNLNHDAMYWYRQDPGQGLRLIYYSQIVNDFQKGDIAEGYSVSREKKESFPLTVTSAQKNPTAFYLCASSIRQGGEKLFFGSGTQLSVL.

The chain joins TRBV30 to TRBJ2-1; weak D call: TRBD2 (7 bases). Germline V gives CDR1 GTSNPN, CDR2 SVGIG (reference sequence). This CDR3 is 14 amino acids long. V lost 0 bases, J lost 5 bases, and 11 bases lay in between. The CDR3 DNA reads TGTGCCTGGAGTGTAGGGGGGGCGAACAATGAGCAGTTCTTC. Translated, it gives CAWSVGGANNEQFF.

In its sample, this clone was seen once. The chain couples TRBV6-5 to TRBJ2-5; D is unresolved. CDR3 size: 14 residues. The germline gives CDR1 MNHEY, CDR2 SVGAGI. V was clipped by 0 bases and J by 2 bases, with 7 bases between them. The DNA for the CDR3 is TGTGCCAGCAGTTACTCGCGAGGACAAGAGACCCAGTACTTC. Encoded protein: CASSYSRGQETQYF.